The source of this T cell receptor beta chain is a study of blood T cell repertoires in COVID-19. Looking at the study overall: Specimens from acute and convalescent COVID-19 originated in the United States, Italy and Spain. Nucleic acid was either cDNA or gDNA, and it came from T cells, B-cell-depleted T cells, or PBMCs.

Worth noting for this clone: Additional DNA sequences in this sample encode the identical CDR3.

The CDR3 totals 15 residues. CDR1 and CDR2 (germline): PRHDT, FYEKMQ (reference sequence). Trimming removed 0 bases from V and 6 bases from J, with 15 bases in between. In the original analysis: Nucleated cell number was recorded as an estimate derived from reference gene primer amplification. Here immunoSEQ multiplex PCR was the method, and the copy in TCRdb shows in-frame clones only, minus some. V and J calls and clone size come straight from that table; D and trimming were deduced from the DNA. The table lists approximately 60,000 clones, around four fifths of them singletons. The rearrangement links TRBV13 to TRBJ2-7; D is possibly TRBD2 (6 bases). The sequence was collected from a woman older than 75 with active or convalescent COVID-19. Material for sequencing was peripheral blood. Here the CDR3 reads CASSLGGRGSGEQYF. Written as DNA, the CDR3 is TGTGCCAGCAGCTTAGGGGGGCGGGGTTCCGGCGAGCAGTACTTC.